The clone carrying this TCR beta chain was detected many times. The source of the sample is a study of read filtering for tumor transcriptome and immune sequencing. Every patient had bone marrow sampled while the disease was active. The library was built from roughly 400 ng RNA with molecular barcoded adaptors for alpha/delta and beta/gamma chains. Via MiXCR, TCRdb re-called the reads, giving one row per CDR3 protein. The sample shows 100,000 to 150,000 distinct CDR3 sequences, approximately 13% of them seen only once. This CDR3 contains 13 residues. From germline, CDR1 is SGHRS and CDR2 YFSETQ. V lost 6 bases to trimming and J lost 6 bases, with 14 bases between them.

The chain employs TRBV5-1 and TRBJ2-3, with D perhaps being TRBD1 or TRBD2 (5 bases each). This TCR came from a donor at least 40 years old with multiple myeloma. Sequenced: a population of CD138-negative cells sorted from bone marrow. The CDR3 region is CASNVRGEDTQYF. The CDR3 DNA reads TGCGCCAGCAACGTGAGGGGAGAGGATACGCAGTATTTT.